This TCR beta chain appears in the sequencing data of a study of shared T cell receptors in the human thymus. The length of the CDR3 is 14 residues. Germline V gives CDR1 MNHEY, CDR2 SMNVEV (reference sequence). Trimming removed 8 bases at V and 0 bases at J, with 13 bases between. Some clones are missing from TCRdb's copy, which holds only in-frame ones; the method was immunoSEQ multiplex PCR. The top ten hold approximately 0.02% of the sample, which has about 380,000 clones, just under 95% seen once. The gene calls are TRBV27 and TRBJ2-5, with D unclear. This receptor was obtained from a human donor. Sequencing was carried out using thymocytes. The chain's CDR3 is CASSRGPNQETQYF. For the CDR3, the DNA is TGTGCCAGCTCTCGAGGACCCAACCAAGAGACCCAGTACTTC.